One sample yielded the 12 T cell receptor beta chains listed below, sequenced in a study of blood T cell repertoires in COVID-19. Sequencing used immunoSEQ multiplex PCR; TCRdb keeps in-frame clones, though not all of them. There are roughly 130,000 clones in the sample; 70% to 90% occur only once, and 3% to 3.5% lies in the top ten. Sample: PBMCs or T cells enriched from blood (not recorded which). The source of these receptors is a woman in her fifties or sixties with acute COVID-19.

The chain is built from TRBV6-5 and TRBJ1-4; no clear D gene. This CDR3 comprises 14 residues. V was cut by 0 bases and J by 4 bases, with 6 bases left in between. Germline-derived CDR1 and CDR2 are MNHEY and SVGAGI. The CDR3 DNA reads as TGTGCCAGCAGTTACTCCACTGTTAATGAAAAACTGTTTTTT. Its translation: CASSYSTVNEKLFF.

The chain recombines TRBV7-2 with TRBJ2-2, with TRBD1 matching 12 bases. The length of the CDR3 is 16 residues. Germline lookup yields CDR1 SGHTA and CDR2 FQGNSA. V trimming: 5 bases; J trimming: 5 bases; junction bases outside the gene matches: 6. CDR3 in DNA: TGTGCCAGCAGCCCGGGGGGACAGGGGGCAACCGGGGAGCTGTTTTTT. Amino acid sequence: CASSPGGQGATGELFF.

This clone was observed a few times. V and J are TRBV12-3 or TRBV12-4 and TRBJ2-5, with 8 positions matching TRBD1. After removal of 6 bases from V and 3 bases from J, the junction contained 3 bases not matched to a gene. The CDR3 consists of 13 residues. CDR3 in amino acids: CASRPTGEETQYF. The CDR3, as DNA: TGTGCCAGCAGGCCGACAGGGGAAGAGACCCAGTACTTC.

The chain has TRBV19 and TRBJ1-1, with a weak D call TRBD1 (6 bases). Trimming removed 9 bases at V and 8 bases at J, with 13 bases between. The CDR3 contains 11 residues. Germline CDR1 is LNHDA and CDR2 is SQIVND (reference sequence). CDR3 sequence (DNA): TGTGCCAGCTTGGGGGGGACAGAAGCTTTCTTT. It yields the protein CASLGGTEAFF.

The chain joins TRBV9 to TRBJ1-3; the match to TRBD1 covers 10 bases. J gave up 2 bases and V 3 bases, and 2 bases lay outside the gene matches. The germline gives CDR1 SGDLS, CDR2 YYNGEE. This CDR3 spans 15 amino acids. CDR3 residues: CASSGGQGTGNTIYF. The CDR3 coding sequence is TGTGCCAGCAGCGGGGGACAGGGGACTGGAAACACCATATATTTT.

The chain combines TRBV5-8 with TRBJ2-1, with TRBD2 matching 7 bases. CDR3 length: 17 amino acids. The germline V gene has CDR1 SGHTS and CDR2 YDEGEE. For the CDR3, the DNA is TGTGCAACGGGCCGTTCTGTGGTCGGGAGGAGTTACAATGAGCAGTTCTTC. It is translated as CATGRSVVGRSYNEQFF. Full variable domain (rest looked up from reference TRBV5-8 and TRBJ2-1): EAGVTQSPTHLIKTRGQQATLRCSPISGHTSVYWYQQALGLGLQFLLWYDEGEERNRGNFPPRFSGRQFPNYSSELNVNALELEDSALYLCATGRSVVGRSYNEQFFGPGTRLTVL.

CDR3 DNA sequence: TGCGCCAGCAGCCATCCAGGGACACAGCCCCAGCATTTT. It is translated as CASSHPGTQPQHF. The rearrangement uses TRBV4-1 and TRBJ1-5; a weak D match, TRBD1 (6 bases). Trimming cost V 3 bases and J 7 bases, with 10 bases left between them. The CDR3 totals 13 residues. Looked up from germline, CDR1 is MGHRA and CDR2 is YSYEKL.

The chain has TRBV6-5 and TRBJ1-4, with TRBD1 matching over 9 bases. The ends lost 10 bases at V and 7 bases at J; junction bases unmatched: 7. The CDR3 is 13 amino acids. From germline, CDR1 is MNHEY and CDR2 SVGAGI. CDR3 in amino acids: CATRTGVSEKLFF. Written as DNA, the CDR3 is TGTGCCACACGGACAGGGGTTAGTGAAAAACTGTTTTTT.

CDR3 nucleotide sequence: TGCGCCAGCAGCCAAGAGCTAGAGATCGCCGGGGAGCTGTTTTTT. Its translation: CASSQELEIAGELFF. V gene TRBV4-3 combines with J gene TRBJ2-2; D gene unclear. The V end was cut by 0 bases, the J end by 6 bases, with 11 bases between. The CDR3 covers 15 residues. Germline assignment: CDR1 LGHNA and CDR2 YSLEER.

CDR3 sequence (DNA): TGTGCCAGCAACACGCCCCGGGAGGGCAATCAGCCCCAGCATTTT. Translating it yields CASNTPREGNQPQHF. This chain links TRBV28 with TRBJ1-5, with unresolved D. Trimming stripped 7 bases from V and 2 bases from J, with 15 bases between. The germline CDR1 and CDR2 sequences are MDHEN and SYDVKM. There are 15 residues in the CDR3.

J is TRBJ2-5 and V is TRBV2; 9 nucleotides align to TRBD2. V lost 3 bases, J lost 7 bases, and 9 bases stayed unmatched. Germline V gene lookup returns CDR1 SNHLY and CDR2 FYNNEI. This CDR3 is 15 amino acids long. The DNA for the CDR3 is TGTGCCAGCAGTGAGGAGGTGGCGGGAGGGCCGACCCAGTACTTC. Protein product: CASSEEVAGGPTQYF.

This rearrangement joins TRBV4-3 to TRBJ1-1; 7 bases are shared with TRBD1. Unmatched junction bases numbered 7, after V lost 4 bases and J lost 5 bases. Germline CDR1 is LGHNA and CDR2 is YSLEER. The CDR3 runs to 14 residues. Here the CDR3 DNA reads TGCGCCAGCAGCCGGGAGGACAGGCAAACTGAAGCTTTCTTT. It codes for CASSREDRQTEAFF.